What follows are 4 T cell receptor beta chains derived from one specimen sequenced in a study of blood T cell repertoires in COVID-19. Repertoires were generated with immunoSEQ multiplex PCR, while TCRdb's copy carries only in-frame clones and drops some. Of about 200,000 clones in the sample, roughly 87% were seen once. The sample was peripheral blood. The receptors come from a middle-aged man with active or convalescent COVID-19.

The V and J genes are TRBV6-5 and TRBJ1-1; D perhaps matches TRBD1 (5 bases). The CDR3 totals 11 residues. Trimming left V 10 bases short and J 8 bases short, with 14 bases between. Germline V gives CDR1 MNHEY, CDR2 SVGAGI. The CDR3 is CATTRGGEAFF. CDR3 coding DNA: TGTGCCACCACGCGGGGCGGGGAAGCTTTCTTT.

The rearrangement links TRBV6-5 to TRBJ1-6; D not resolved. Germline V gene sequence: CDR1 MNHEY, CDR2 SVGAGI. The CDR3 consists of 15 residues. V gave up 2 bases and J gave up 7 bases, with 12 bases separating them. The CDR3 region is CASSYGGPRNSPLHF. The CDR3 nucleotides are TGTGCCAGCAGTTACGGAGGACCCCGGAATTCACCCCTCCACTTT.

This clone was seen a single time. In nucleotides, the CDR3 is TGCGCCAGCAGCGCACAGGGGGCCACTAGCGGGAGCTACAATGAGCAGTTCTTC. Protein sequence: CASSAQGATSGSYNEQFF. V and J are TRBV5-1 and TRBJ2-1; 11 bases match TRBD2. The CDR3 runs to 18 residues. V lost 4 bases to trimming and J lost 3 bases; unmatched junction nucleotides: 12. Germline V gene sequence: CDR1 SGHRS, CDR2 YFSETQ. The whole variable domain, filled in from reference TRBV5-1 and TRBJ2-1, reads KAGVTQTPRYLIKTRGQQVTLSCSPISGHRSVSWYQQTPGQGLQFLFEYFSETQRNKGNFPGRFSGRQFSNSRSEMNVSTLELGDSALYLCASSAQGATSGSYNEQFFGPGTRLTVL.

This rearrangement joins TRBV28 to TRBJ1-4; TRBD1 is a possible D gene (5 bases). CDR3 length: 16 residues. V lost 3 bases, J lost 0 bases, and 11 bases lay in between. Per germline, CDR1 MDHEN and CDR2 SYDVKM. CDR3 in DNA: TGTGCCAGCAGTTTGGGGCAGAGAGCAACTAATGAAAAACTGTTTTTT. Translated: CASSLGQRATNEKLFF. The full variable domain, with the rest looked up from reference TRBV28 and TRBJ1-4, is DVKVTQSSRYLVKRTGEKVFLECVQDMDHENMFWYRQDPGLGLRLIYFSYDVKMKEKGDIPEGYSVSREKKERFSLILESASTNQTSMYLCASSLGQRATNEKLFFGSGTQLSVL.